A single sample is the source of the 12 T cell receptor beta chains below, sequenced in a study of T cell repertoires in cytomegalovirus infection. TCRdb independently ran MiXCR on the reads; one entry per CDR3 protein. The sample has 85,000 to 130,000 distinct CDR3 sequences; around 22% are singletons. The sequencing input was CD8+ T cells from PBMCs. All receptors derive from a human donor in good health (CMV status not recorded). Some clones in this sample may be carry-over from other donors' samples.

The chain uses TRBV11-2 and TRBJ2-1; 14 nucleotides align to TRBD2. Germline CDR1 and CDR2: SGHAT and FQNNGV. J was trimmed by 0 bases and V by 1 base; bases with no gene match: 8. This CDR3 region has 20 residues. Written as DNA, the CDR3 is TGTGCCAGCAGCTTAGGTCGACTAGCGGGAGGGCTGAGCTCCTACAATGAGCAGTTCTTC. This translates into CASSLGRLAGGLSSYNEQFF.

The rearrangement uses TRBV20-1 and TRBJ2-7, with a tentative D call TRBD1 (5 bases). Trimming removed 1 base from V and 1 base from J, with 11 bases in between. Germline-derived CDR1 and CDR2 are DFQATT and SNEGSKA (reference sequence). This CDR3 is 14 amino acids long. The CDR3 protein is CSARVTANSYEQYF. CDR3 in DNA: TGCAGTGCTAGAGTGACAGCGAATTCCTACGAGCAGTACTTC.

This clonotype was seen repeatedly, ten times or more. This chain links TRBV7-8 with TRBJ1-3; 8 bases are shared with TRBD1. The CDR3 covers 16 residues. With 5 bases clipped from V and 4 bases from J, the junction kept 10 bases outside the gene matches. CDR1 and CDR2 from the germline V gene are SGHVS and FQNEAQ. CDR3 sequence reads: CASSQSQGAAGNTIYF. DNA of the CDR3: TGTGCCAGCAGCCAATCCCAGGGGGCGGCAGGAAACACCATATATTTT.

The table lists this clonotype with many counts. The rearrangement joins TRBV2 to TRBJ2-3; a weak D match, TRBD1 (6 bases). Between the trimmed V and J ends, which lost 6 bases and 0 bases, there was a span of 10 bases. Germline V gene data show CDR1 as SNHLY and CDR2 as FYNNEI. The CDR3 has 14 amino acids. CDR3 in amino acids: CASRGRGSTDTQYF. CDR3 coding DNA: TGTGCCAGCAGGGGCAGGGGAAGCACAGATACGCAGTATTTT.

At least ten counts were recorded for this clonotype. The chain carries TRBV12-3 or TRBV12-4 and TRBJ2-2; D is unresolved. Trimming stripped 1 base from V and 4 bases from J, with 7 bases between. This CDR3 spans 14 amino acids. The CDR3 here is CASSLGGTTGELFF. The CDR3 DNA sequence: TGTGCCAGCAGTTTAGGAGGTACCACCGGGGAGCTGTTTTTT.

The J gene is TRBJ2-7, the V gene TRBV4-2; D gene uncertain. This CDR3 region has 14 residues. CDR1 LGHNA and CDR2 YNFKEQ come from the germline V gene. Trimming stripped 1 base from V and 2 bases from J, with 9 bases between. The CDR3 DNA follows: TGTGCCAGCAGCCAAGTGATAGGAGCCTACGAGCAGTACTTC. Amino acid sequence: CASSQVIGAYEQYF.

This clonotype was seen more than once but under ten times. At one boundary the junction diverges from the germline segment, which might be a read error. V usage is TRBV29-1 and J usage is TRBJ1-1; TRBD1 is a possible D gene (6 bases). This CDR3 contains 13 residues. Germline V gene lookup returns CDR1 SQVTM and CDR2 ANQGSEA. CDR3 protein: CSVVGVKGAEAFF. The CDR3 DNA is TGCAGTGTTGTCGGGGTAAAGGGGGCTGAAGCTTTCTTT.

This clonotype was recorded a few times. This chain uses TRBV29-1 with TRBJ2-5; unclear D gene. The germline gives CDR1 SQVTM, CDR2 ANQGSEA. V shed 4 bases and J shed 1 base, with 7 bases lying between them. The CDR3 covers 12 residues. The CDR3 here is CSVVRSQETQYF. The CDR3 DNA reads TGCAGCGTTGTTAGGTCCCAAGAGACCCAGTACTTC.

This clonotype occurred a few times. The chain is built from TRBV27 and TRBJ2-7; the match to TRBD2 covers 14 bases. Germline CDR1 is MNHEY and CDR2 is SMNVEV (reference sequence). V gave up 5 bases and J gave up 3 bases; unmatched junction bases: 15. CDR3 length: 19 residues. The CDR3 protein is CASSPPGLAGASDVYEQYF. As DNA, the CDR3 is TGTGCCAGCAGTCCCCCGGGACTAGCGGGGGCGTCAGACGTCTACGAGCAGTACTTC.

This chain joins TRBV28 and TRBJ1-1; a weak D match, TRBD1 (6 bases). The length of the CDR3 is 14 residues. The germline V and J ends were trimmed by 7 bases and 6 bases, with 18 bases remaining between them. Germline assignment: CDR1 MDHEN and CDR2 SYDVKM. The CDR3 DNA reads as TGTGCCAGCACCTACAACTACAGGGCCCCTGAAGCTTTCTTT. Translation: CASTYNYRAPEAFF. The variable domain in full, with the rest retrieved from reference TRBV28 and TRBJ1-1, is DVKVTQSSRYLVKRTGEKVFLECVQDMDHENMFWYRQDPGLGLRLIYFSYDVKMKEKGDIPEGYSVSREKKERFSLILESASTNQTSMYLCASTYNYRAPEAFFGQGTRLTVV.

This clonotype was seen ten or more times. The V call is TRBV7-8, the J call TRBJ1-6, with D possibly matching TRBD1 (6 bases). The CDR3 has 14 residues. Trimming stripped 3 bases from V and 8 bases from J, with 11 bases between. Germline CDR1 is SGHVS and CDR2 is FQNEAQ. The CDR3 loop is CASSFNRADSPLHF. Here the CDR3 DNA reads TGTGCCAGCAGCTTCAACAGGGCTGATTCACCCCTCCACTTT.

The chain combines TRBV29-1 with TRBJ2-7, with D hard to call. Trimming left V 3 bases short and J 0 bases short, with 9 bases between. CDR1 is SQVTM and CDR2 is ANQGSEA in the germline V gene. This CDR3 is 13 amino acids long. The CDR3 sequence: CSVEGPSSYEQYF. The CDR3 nucleotides are TGCAGCGTTGAGGGCCCCAGCTCCTACGAGCAGTACTTC.